This entry features one T cell receptor beta chain sequence. The data were taken from a study of OX40 agonist ivuxolimab in advanced cancers. Clones were sequenced by immunoSEQ multiplex PCR, and TCRdb holds only the in-frame ones, with some missing. The sample lists 35,000 to 50,000 clones; around 84% were seen once. With 1 base clipped from V and 7 bases from J, the junction kept 6 bases outside the gene matches. The V gene's germline CDR1 is MNHEY and CDR2 SMNVEV (reference sequence). This CDR3 is 15 amino acids long. The rearrangement joins TRBV27 to TRBJ2-1; TRBD2 aligns across 8 bases. This clonotype was obtained from an adult with an advanced solid tumor such as melanoma, head and neck, liver or kidney cancer. Sequencing was performed on CD4+ or CD8+ T cells sorted from blood, taken in a trial of the OX40 agonist ivuxolimab. CDR3 sequence reads: CASSLFGGALNEQFF. CDR3 sequence (DNA): TGTGCCAGCAGTTTATTCGGGGGGGCGCTAAATGAGCAGTTCTTC.